The 15 T cell receptor beta chains given below trace back to one sample, sequenced in a study of T cell changes during pregnancy in multiple sclerosis. Method: immunoSEQ multiplex PCR; TCRdb's copy keeps in-frame clones and lacks some. The sample includes about 36,000 clones, more than 70% of them seen just once. The sequences come from CD4+ T cells from peripheral blood mononuclear cells, collected after pregnancy. These receptors were collected from a female donor in good health, enrolled as a control in a pregnancy study.

The chain uses TRBV13 and TRBJ1-1; D might be TRBD1 (5 bases). Germline CDR1 is PRHDT and CDR2 is FYEKMQ (reference sequence). The CDR3 spans 12 residues. Trimming took off 4 bases at V and 6 bases at J, with 9 bases between the two ends. In DNA, the CDR3 is TGTGCCAGCAGCTATCGACAGTCTGAAGCTTTCTTT. Its protein product is CASSYRQSEAFF. Variable domain in full (rest from reference TRBV13 and TRBJ1-1): AAGVIQSPRHLIKEKRETATLKCYPIPRHDTVYWYQQGPGQDPQFLISFYEKMQSDKGSIPDRFSAQQFSDYHSELNMSSLELGDSALYFCASSYRQSEAFFGQGTRLTVV.

The chain recombines TRBV5-4 with TRBJ2-5; 11 positions match TRBD2. The CDR3 covers 16 residues. Germline CDR1 reads SGHNT; CDR2 reads YYREEE (reference sequence). With V trimmed by 3 bases and J by 5 bases, 9 bases remained unmatched. The CDR3 loop reads CASSSKTSGVSETQYF. DNA of the CDR3: TGTGCCAGCAGCTCCAAGACTAGCGGGGTCAGTGAGACCCAGTACTTC. Supplemented by reference TRBV5-4 and TRBJ2-5, the full variable domain reads ETGVTQSPTHLIKTRGQQVTLRCSSQSGHNTVSWYQQALGQGPQFIFQYYREEENGRGNFPPRFSGLQFPNYSSELNVNALELDDSALYLCASSSKTSGVSETQYFGPGTRLLVL.

This chain joins TRBV6-1 and TRBJ1-4; 7 bases agree with TRBD1. The CDR3 is made up of 15 amino acids. Germline trimming cut 4 bases from V and 3 bases from J; bases unmatched to any gene: 5. The germline gives CDR1 MNHNS, CDR2 SASEGT. CDR3 residues: CASSVDRVPNEKLFF. CDR3 nucleotide sequence: TGTGCCAGCAGTGTAGACAGGGTACCTAATGAAAAACTGTTTTTT.

This clone turned up a few times. The chain couples TRBV11-1 to TRBJ1-1; the match to TRBD1 covers 9 bases. The CDR3 has 14 amino acids. CDR1 is SGHAT and CDR2 is FQDESV in the germline V gene (reference sequence). After removal of 5 bases from V and 11 bases from J, the junction contained 12 bases not matched to a gene. Written as DNA, the CDR3 is TGTGCCAGCAGCCCCCCATACGGGACAGGGTCGGCTTTCTTT. Protein: CASSPPYGTGSAFF.

The rearrangement joins TRBV7-3 to TRBJ1-1; unclear D gene. Germline V lookup: CDR1 SGHTA, CDR2 FQGTGA. Trimming left V 2 bases short and J 1 base short, with 8 bases between. The CDR3 contains 14 residues. CDR3 protein: CASSLGNRNTEAFF. CDR3 bases: TGTGCCAGCAGCTTAGGAAACAGGAACACTGAAGCTTTCTTT. Full variable domain (missing parts from reference TRBV7-3 and TRBJ1-1): GAGVSQTPSNKVTEKGKYVELRCDPISGHTALYWYRQSLGQGPEFLIYFQGTGAADDSGLPNDRFFAVRPEGSVSTLKIQRTERGDSAVYLCASSLGNRNTEAFFGQGTRLTVV.

This clone appeared once. The chain recombines TRBV14 with TRBJ1-1, with TRBD1 matching 7 bases. Germline trimming cut 3 bases from V and 3 bases from J; bases unmatched to any gene: 10. In germline, CDR1 is SGHDN, CDR2 FVKESK. The CDR3 contains 16 residues. The CDR3 spells CASSQRQGRRDTEAFF. DNA of the CDR3: TGTGCCAGCAGCCAGCGACAGGGCAGGCGGGACACTGAAGCTTTCTTT. The entire variable domain, with the rest obtained from reference TRBV14 and TRBJ1-1, is as follows: EAGVTQFPSHSVIEKGQTVTLRCDPISGHDNLYWYRRVMGKEIKFLLHFVKESKQDESGMPNNRFLAERTGGTYSTLKVQPAELEDSGVYFCASSQRQGRRDTEAFFGQGTRLTVV.

The genes are TRBV30 and TRBJ2-3, with TRBD2 identical over 7 bases. This CDR3 comprises 16 residues. J gave up 1 base and V 2 bases, and 9 bases lay outside the gene matches. Germline values: CDR1 GTSNPN, CDR2 SVGIG (reference sequence). Written as DNA, the CDR3 is TGTGCCTGGAGTCAATCAGCGGGATTCGGCACAGATACGCAGTATTTT. Its protein product is CAWSQSAGFGTDTQYF.

V usage is TRBV19 and J usage is TRBJ1-6; 7 bases match TRBD1. Trimming removed 7 bases from V and 9 bases from J; junction bases left unmatched: 12. The CDR3 is 15 amino acids. Germline-derived CDR1 and CDR2 are LNHDA and SQIVND (reference sequence). The CDR3 protein is CASTTSGTASSPLHF. The CDR3 DNA is TGTGCCAGTACCACCTCCGGGACAGCCTCTTCACCCCTCCACTTT.

The J gene is TRBJ2-6, the V gene TRBV5-1; 8 nucleotides agree with TRBD1. Germline assignment: CDR1 SGHRS and CDR2 YFSETQ. V trimming: 4 bases; J trimming: 0 bases; junction bases outside the gene matches: 3. The CDR3 runs to 16 residues. The CDR3 spells CASSPGQVSGANVLTF. CDR3 bases: TGCGCCAGCAGCCCGGGACAGGTCTCTGGGGCCAACGTCCTGACTTTC.

The V and J genes are TRBV7-3 and TRBJ2-7; TRBD1 agrees at 7 bases. The CDR3 is made up of 15 amino acids. V lost 5 bases, J lost 4 bases, and 11 bases stayed unmatched. From germline, CDR1 is SGHTA and CDR2 FQGTGA. The CDR3 region has the DNA TGTGCCAGCAGCCCAAGATTCGGGACAGCTTACGAGCAGTACTTC. Its translation is CASSPRFGTAYEQYF.

This clone has a single count. The chain employs TRBV7-7 and TRBJ2-7, with no clear D. The ends were cut back, 0 bases at V and 0 bases at J, with 9 bases in the middle. CDR3 size: 15 residues. Looked up from germline, CDR1 is SSHAT and CDR2 is FNYEAQ (reference sequence). The CDR3 DNA reads TGTGCCAGCAGCTTAGCGGCAGGCGACTCCTACGAGCAGTACTTC. This codes for CASSLAAGDSYEQYF.

This sequence joins TRBV10-1 and TRBJ1-6; D is ambiguous. The CDR3 totals 13 residues. Germline assignment: CDR1 WNHNN and CDR2 SYGVQD (reference sequence). Between the trimmed V and J ends, which lost 1 base and 11 bases, there was a span of 9 bases. CDR3: CASSELDGAPLHF. CDR3 DNA: TGCGCCAGCAGTGAGTTAGACGGGGCACCCCTCCACTTT.

The rearrangement joins TRBV4-1 to TRBJ2-3, with TRBD2 matching 11 bases. V shed 1 base, J shed 5 bases, and the junction held 11 bases outside the gene matches. Germline CDR1 is MGHRA and CDR2 is YSYEKL. The CDR3 consists of 18 residues. Here the CDR3 reads CASSQGTLGLAGGDTQYF. CDR3 DNA: TGCGCCAGCAGCCAAGGTACGCTCGGACTAGCGGGTGGAGATACGCAGTATTTT.

The chain links TRBV5-4 to TRBJ2-2, with D tentatively TRBD2 (5 bases). This CDR3 spans 15 amino acids. Germline V gives CDR1 SGHNT, CDR2 YYREEE (reference sequence). The V end lost 5 bases, the J end lost 6 bases, and 17 bases lay between the germline ends. The CDR3 here is CASSWEQGLAGELFF. The CDR3, as DNA: TGTGCCAGCAGTTGGGAGCAAGGCCTGGCCGGGGAGCTGTTTTTT.

The chain employs TRBV28 and TRBJ1-3; the D gene is possibly TRBD1 (5 bases). V dropped 4 bases and J dropped 0 bases, with 19 bases sitting between them. The CDR3 has 18 residues. Germline assignment: CDR1 MDHEN and CDR2 SYDVKM. CDR3 in DNA: TGTGCCAGCAGTTCTACAACCGCCGGGGGGGTCTCTGGAAACACCATATATTTT. Amino acid sequence: CASSSTTAGGVSGNTIYF.